The present entry profiles one TCR beta chain with its context. The data stem from a study of blood T cell repertoires in COVID-19. Study-wide context: COVID-19 samples from acute and convalescent phases originated in the United States, Italy and Spain. Sources were T cells, B-cell-depleted T cells, or PBMCs; the material itself was cDNA or gDNA.

This CDR3 is 16 amino acids long. The ends lost 2 bases at V and 7 bases at J; junction bases unmatched: 9. The germline CDR1 and CDR2 sequences are SEHNR and FQNEAQ (reference sequence). In the original workflow: Scientists estimated how many nucleated cells there were by amplifying reference gene primers. Assay used: immunoSEQ multiplex PCR; TCRdb lists only in-frame clones, some missing. The DNA gave D and trimming, while V, J and clone size come from that table. The table lists more than 95,000 clones, roughly 80% of them singletons. Sequencing input: peripheral blood. This chain joins TRBV7-9 and TRBJ2-1; 9 positions match TRBD2. The sequence was obtained from a woman in her sixties or seventies with acute or convalescent COVID-19. The CDR3 here is CASSLILAGGLNEQFF. Here the CDR3 DNA reads TGTGCCAGCAGCTTAATCTTGGCGGGGGGGCTTAATGAGCAGTTCTTC.